This T cell receptor (beta chain) is drawn from a study of preoperative IRX-2 immunotherapy in early breast cancer. CDR1 SGHKS and CDR2 YYEKEE come from the germline V gene (reference sequence). The CDR3 runs 15 residues. The V and J ends lost 2 bases and 2 bases respectively, with 10 bases between them. This sample's treatment: preoperative locoregional IRX-2 cytokine immunotherapy. This table comes from immunoSEQ multiplex PCR, and its TCRdb copy is limited to in-frame clones, with some not included. The sample has roughly 14,000 clones; just over 90% are singletons. This clonotype originated in a human donor with breast cancer. V is TRBV5-5 and J is TRBJ2-2; TRBD2 might be the D (6 bases). This specimen was collected from a patient treated with IRX-2 immunotherapy. The CDR3 nucleotides are TGTGCCAGCAGCTTCGCGGGGATAAACACCGGGGAGCTGTTTTTT. Its protein is CASSFAGINTGELFF.